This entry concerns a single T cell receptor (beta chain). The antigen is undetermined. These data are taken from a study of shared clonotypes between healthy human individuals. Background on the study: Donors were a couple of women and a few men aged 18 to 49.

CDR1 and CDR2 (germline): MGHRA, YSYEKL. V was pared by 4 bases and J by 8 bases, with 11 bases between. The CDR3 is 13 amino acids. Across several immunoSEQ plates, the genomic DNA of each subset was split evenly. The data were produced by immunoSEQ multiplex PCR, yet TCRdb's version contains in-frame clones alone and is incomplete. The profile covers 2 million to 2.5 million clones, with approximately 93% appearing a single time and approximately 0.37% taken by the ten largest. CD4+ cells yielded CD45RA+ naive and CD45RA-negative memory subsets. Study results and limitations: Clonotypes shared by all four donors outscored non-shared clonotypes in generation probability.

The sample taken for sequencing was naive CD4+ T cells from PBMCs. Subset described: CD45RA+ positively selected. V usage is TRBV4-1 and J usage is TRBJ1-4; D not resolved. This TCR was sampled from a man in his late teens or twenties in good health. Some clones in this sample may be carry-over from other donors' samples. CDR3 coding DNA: TGCGCCAGCAGCCTCAGAATCCGGGAAAAACTGTTTTTT. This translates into CASSLRIREKLFF.